The T cell receptor (beta chain) under discussion was sequenced for a study of blood T cells in healthy people across ages. Points from the study as a whole: Per-million-T-cell TCR beta diversity fell roughly linearly with age.

With a J-beta primer mix and a sample-barcoded 5' primer, a second PCR ran about 7 to 12 cycles. Using its own MiXCR run on the 5' RACE reads, TCRdb lists one record per CDR3 protein. Of 600,000 to 800,000 distinct CDR3 sequences in the sample, around 52% were seen once. Germline CDR1 is ENHRY and CDR2 is SYGVKD. Trimming cost V 2 bases and J 0 bases, with 20 bases left between them. The CDR3 runs 19 residues. Ten or more counts support this clonotype. Its antigen is still unknown. This chain links TRBV10-3 with TRBJ2-1, with D possibly TRBD1 on 5 matching bases. Sequenced input: blood. This TCR was sampled from a woman aged 80 or over in good health. The CDR3 bases are TGTGCCATCAGTGAGCCTGCTTCGTCCAGGGTAAGCTCCTACAATGAGCAGTTCTTC. It translates to CAISEPASSRVSSYNEQFF.